This T cell receptor (beta chain) stems from a study of shared clonotypes between healthy human individuals. In regard to this clone: The antigen is not known.

The repertoire was sequenced with immunoSEQ multiplex PCR; TCRdb's copy has only in-frame clones and lacks some. This table holds around 1.6 million clones, around 98% found once. CDR3 length: 16 amino acids. The germline V and J ends were trimmed by 5 bases and 0 bases, with 15 bases remaining between them. Germline V gene sequence: CDR1 SGHRS, CDR2 YFSETQ. Whole-study results and caveats: Naive subsets tended to show greater estimated richness than memory subsets. Investigators expected sequencing depth to affect clonotype sharing among donors.

The origin of this receptor is a man aged 25 to 45 in good health. This chain links TRBV5-1 with TRBJ1-3; D is undetermined. The sequenced material came from naive CD4+ T cells sorted from blood. Subset: CD45RA+ positively selected. This CDR3 is CASSPVGAHSGNTIYF. The CDR3 DNA reads TGCGCCAGCAGTCCGGTAGGAGCCCACTCTGGAAACACCATATATTTT.